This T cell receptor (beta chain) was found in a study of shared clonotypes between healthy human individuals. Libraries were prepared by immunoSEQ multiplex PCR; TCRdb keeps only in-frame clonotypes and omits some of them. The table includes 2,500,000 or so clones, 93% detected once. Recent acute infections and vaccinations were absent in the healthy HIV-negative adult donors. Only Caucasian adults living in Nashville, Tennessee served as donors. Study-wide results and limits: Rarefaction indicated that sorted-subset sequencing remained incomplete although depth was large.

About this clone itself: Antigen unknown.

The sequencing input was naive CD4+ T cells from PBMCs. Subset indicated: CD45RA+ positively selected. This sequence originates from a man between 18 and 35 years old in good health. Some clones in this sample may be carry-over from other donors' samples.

For the CDR3, the DNA is TGTGCCAGCAGCTCCGTCGGGACAACAGATACGCAGTATTTT. Translating it yields CASSSVGTTDTQYF. The V call is TRBV7-3, the J call TRBJ2-3; TRBD1 is a possible D gene (6 bases). The CDR3 is 14 amino acids. CDR1 SGHTA and CDR2 FQGTGA come from the germline V gene. Trimming removed 4 bases at V and 3 bases at J, with 11 bases between.